Listed here are 19 T cell receptor beta chains from one sample, sequenced in a study of T cell responses to AZD1222 COVID-19 vaccine (dated by TCRdb to the early 2020s). The sample's time point, from its label and the paper: baseline before first vaccination. Library preparation used the immunoSEQ multiplex PCR assay. TCRdb took over this immuneACCESS table, retaining in-frame rearrangements with V and J assigned. Such tables are incomplete; in checked studies, under half of the missing clones stem from an unresolved V gene, and the remainder is unexplained. Across this sample there are approximately 190,000 clones, with approximately 92% seen only once. The ten biggest clones cover approximately 1.5% of the sample. Sequenced material: peripheral blood, taken on day 0 of AZD1222 vaccination. These receptors all stem from an adult in good health.

The chain carries TRBV2 and TRBJ1-4, with a possible D match to TRBD1 (6 bases). This CDR3 is 14 amino acids long. Germline V gene lookup returns CDR1 SNHLY and CDR2 FYNNEI. V was pared by 7 bases and J by 4 bases, with 13 bases between. This chain's CDR3 is CASNVQGDNEKLFF. For the CDR3, the DNA is TGTGCCAGCAACGTACAGGGAGATAATGAAAAACTGTTTTTT.

About this clone: Other DNA sequences of this sample code for an identical CDR3. The chain is built from TRBV28 and TRBJ1-2, with no clear D. In germline, CDR1 is MDHEN, CDR2 SYDVKM. This CDR3 region has 14 residues. V was pared by 5 bases and J by 0 bases, with 10 bases between. The chain's CDR3 is CASSPGGANYGYTF. CDR3 in DNA: TGTGCCAGCAGTCCCGGCGGTGCTAACTATGGCTACACCTTC.

The rearrangement links TRBV6-5 to TRBJ1-2; TRBD1 agrees at 9 bases. The trim removed 2 bases at V and 3 bases at J, leaving 4 bases unmatched. CDR1 and CDR2 (germline): MNHEY, SVGAGI. This CDR3 is 15 amino acids long. CDR3 DNA: TGTGCCAGCAGTTACGGGACAGGGCTTGACTATGGCTACACCTTC. Amino acids: CASSYGTGLDYGYTF.

This chain joins TRBV20-1 and TRBJ1-4; no clear D. This CDR3 is 10 amino acids long. From germline, CDR1 is DFQATT and CDR2 SNEGSKA (reference sequence). V lost 5 bases, J lost 4 bases, and 2 bases lay in between. Written as DNA, the CDR3 is TGCAGTGCTCGTAATGAAAAACTGTTTTTT. Protein: CSARNEKLFF.

The chain links TRBV9 to TRBJ1-2, with unresolved D. From germline, CDR1 is SGDLS and CDR2 YYNGEE. CDR3 length: 14 residues. The V end was cut by 2 bases, the J end by 6 bases, with 14 bases between. The CDR3 nucleotides read TGTGCCAGCAGCGTCGTGGACGAACGGAATGGCTACACCTTC. The encoded protein is CASSVVDERNGYTF.

V is TRBV19 and J is TRBJ1-5; D uncertain. CDR1 and CDR2 from the germline V gene are LNHDA and SQIVND (reference sequence). This CDR3 has 13 residues. Trimming stripped 5 bases from V and 3 bases from J, with 8 bases between. The CDR3 DNA is TGTGCCAGTAGTGGACGGAACAATCAGCCCCAGCATTTT. Translation gives CASSGRNNQPQHF.

The chain carries TRBV19 and TRBJ1-1; D remains unclear. Trimming pared 4 bases from V and 5 bases from J, leaving 20 bases between. Germline CDR1 is LNHDA and CDR2 is SQIVND (reference sequence). The CDR3 has 16 amino acids. CDR3 nucleotide sequence: TGTGCCAGTAGTACAACTACGGGAAGGGTGGGAACTGAAGCTTTCTTT. Translation gives CASSTTTGRVGTEAFF.

Comment on this clone: This sample includes further DNA sequences coding for the same CDR3. The rearrangement joins TRBV2 to TRBJ1-6; 7 bases line up with TRBD1. The germline V gene encodes CDR1 SNHLY and CDR2 FYNNEI. V lost 4 bases, J lost 0 bases, and 6 bases stayed unmatched. The CDR3 loop spans 17 amino acids. The CDR3 loop reads CASSGGGQSSYNSPLHF. The CDR3 DNA follows: TGTGCCAGCAGTGGGGGGGGACAGAGCTCCTATAATTCACCCCTCCACTTT.

V and J are TRBV18 and TRBJ2-3, with TRBD2 matching over 13 bases. J gave up 3 bases and V 6 bases, and 6 bases lay outside the gene matches. Looked up from germline, CDR1 is KGHSH and CDR2 is LQKENI. This CDR3 is built from 16 residues. In nucleotides, the CDR3 is TGTGCCAGCTCGCCTACTAGCGGGGGGGCAACAGATACGCAGTATTTT. It encodes CASSPTSGGATDTQYF.

The chain has TRBV6-1 and TRBJ2-7, with a tentative D call TRBD1 (5 bases). The germline CDR1 and CDR2 sequences are MNHNS and SASEGT. V was clipped by 0 bases and J by 2 bases, with 11 bases between them. The CDR3 is 15 amino acids. This chain's CDR3 is CASSEASGRAYEQYF. The CDR3 nucleotides read TGTGCCAGCAGTGAAGCGTCCGGCAGGGCCTACGAGCAGTACTTC.

The chain links TRBV3-1 (or the pseudogene TRBV3-2) to TRBJ2-7; 8 bases fit TRBD1. Germline CDR1 is LGHDT and CDR2 is YNNKEL (reference sequence). V lost 5 bases to trimming and J lost 5 bases; unmatched junction nucleotides: 2. The length of the CDR3 is 12 residues. CDR3 coding DNA: TGTGCCAGCAGCTGGACAGGGAACGAGCAGTACTTC. Translation: CASSWTGNEQYF.

CDR3 DNA: TGTGCCAGCAGCTTACTTAGGGGGCACGGCACTGAAGCTTTCTTT. This sequence encodes CASSLLRGHGTEAFF. The chain joins TRBV7-8 to TRBJ1-1; 7 nucleotides match TRBD1. Germline V gives CDR1 SGHVS, CDR2 FQNEAQ. CDR3 length: 15 amino acids. J was trimmed by 4 bases and V by 2 bases; bases with no gene match: 7.

This chain connects TRBV12-3 or TRBV12-4 to TRBJ1-5; D not resolved. The CDR3 spans 13 residues. The V gene lost 5 bases and the J gene lost 3 bases, with 8 bases spanning the gap. CDR3 sequence: CASSNGVNQPQHF. The CDR3 DNA sequence: TGTGCCAGCAGTAATGGGGTCAATCAGCCCCAGCATTTT.

The gene calls are TRBV3-1 (or the pseudogene TRBV3-2) and TRBJ2-7; D may correspond to TRBD1 or TRBD2 (6 bases each). V was pared by 9 bases and J by 3 bases, with 21 bases between. The CDR3 runs 15 residues. Germline CDR1 LGHDT, CDR2 YNNKEL (reference sequence). DNA for the CDR3: TGTGCCAGTCGCCCCTCCGGGGGCGCAAACTACGAGCAGTACTTC. It codes for CASRPSGGANYEQYF.

This chain links TRBV28 with TRBJ2-5; possibly TRBD2 for D (5 bases). This CDR3 contains 12 residues. V was trimmed by 6 bases and J by 2 bases, leaving 7 bases between them. Germline values: CDR1 MDHEN, CDR2 SYDVKM. CDR3 sequence (DNA): TGTGCCAGCAGGGAGGATCAAGAGACCCAGTACTTC. Amino acid sequence: CASREDQETQYF. Combining the CDR3 with reference TRBV28 and TRBJ2-5 gives the whole variable domain DVKVTQSSRYLVKRTGEKVFLECVQDMDHENMFWYRQDPGLGLRLIYFSYDVKMKEKGDIPEGYSVSREKKERFSLILESASTNQTSMYLCASREDQETQYFGPGTRLLVL.

The rearrangement uses TRBV6-5 and TRBJ2-7; a possible D gene is TRBD2 (6 bases). Germline values: CDR1 MNHEY, CDR2 SVGAGI. The CDR3 has 14 amino acids. V shed 6 bases and J shed 5 bases, with 17 bases lying between them. CDR3 amino acids: CASSLVAGIDEQYF. The CDR3, as DNA: TGTGCCAGCAGCCTCGTCGCGGGGATCGACGAGCAGTACTTC.

The chain combines TRBV28 with TRBJ1-5; D is unclear. This CDR3 is built from 14 residues. The germline CDR1 and CDR2 sequences are MDHEN and SYDVKM. Trimming left V 3 bases short and J 6 bases short, with 12 bases between. CDR3 bases: TGTGCCAGCAGTTTTTCTAGGGTTAGTCAGCCCCAGCATTTT. Encoded protein: CASSFSRVSQPQHF.

The V and J genes are TRBV20-1 and TRBJ2-3; the match to TRBD2 covers 11 bases. The CDR3 runs to 17 residues. V lost 3 bases and J lost 1; bases outside the gene matches: 9. Germline CDR1 is DFQATT and CDR2 is SNEGSKA (reference sequence). The CDR3 loop is CSASILAGAEGTDTQYF. The DNA for the CDR3 is TGCAGTGCTAGTATACTAGCGGGGGCCGAAGGCACAGATACGCAGTATTTT.

In nucleotides, the CDR3 is TGTGCCAGTAGTTGGACAGGGCAACCTGGGGCCAACGTCCTGACTTTC. Protein product: CASSWTGQPGANVLTF. The J gene is TRBJ2-6, the V gene TRBV19, with TRBD1 matching 8 bases. The CDR3 is 16 residues long. J gave up 2 bases and V 5 bases, and 5 bases lay outside the gene matches. Germline V lookup: CDR1 LNHDA, CDR2 SQIVND (reference sequence).